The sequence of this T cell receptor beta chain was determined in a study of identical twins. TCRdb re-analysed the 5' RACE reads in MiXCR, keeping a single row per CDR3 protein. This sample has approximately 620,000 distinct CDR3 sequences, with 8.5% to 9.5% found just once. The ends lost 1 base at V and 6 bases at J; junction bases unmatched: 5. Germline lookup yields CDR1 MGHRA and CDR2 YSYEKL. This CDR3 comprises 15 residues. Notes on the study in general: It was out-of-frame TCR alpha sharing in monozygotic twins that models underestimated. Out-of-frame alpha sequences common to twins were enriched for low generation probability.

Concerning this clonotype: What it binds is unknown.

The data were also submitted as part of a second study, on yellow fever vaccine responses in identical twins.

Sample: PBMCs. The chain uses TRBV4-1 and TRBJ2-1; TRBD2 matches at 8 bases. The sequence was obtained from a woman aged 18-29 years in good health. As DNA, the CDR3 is TGCGCCAGCAGCCAAGGCCCCGGGACTAGCAATGAGCAGTTCTTC. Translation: CASSQGPGTSNEQFF.